These T cell receptor beta chains were read from a single sample in a study of blood T cell repertoires in COVID-19. Sequencing was performed with immunoSEQ multiplex PCR; in TCRdb, only in-frame clones are kept and a portion is missing. The repertoire holds under 450,000 clones, with roughly 92% as singletons. Sequenced: PBMCs or T cells enriched from blood (not recorded which). The receptors come from a woman aged 40 to 50 who had been exposed to COVID-19. CDR3s include the opening cysteine and the closing phenylalanine or tryptophan. A D gene is named only where the DNA matches it firmly. Size tells how often a clone was seen (once, few, many) or the class of an expanded clone, and some rows leave it out.

v_gene	d_gene	j_gene	abundance	CDR3nt	CDR3aa
TRBV27	TRBD1	TRBJ1-2	.	TGTGCCAGCAGTTTAATAGGGGGCTGGGGCTACACCTTC	CASSLIGGWGYTF
TRBV7-9	.	TRBJ2-7	.	TGTGCCAGCAGCTTAGTCCAGGCGGGGAGCTCCTACGAGCAGTACTTC	CASSLVQAGSSYEQYF
TRBV13	.	TRBJ2-3	.	TGTGCCAGCAGCTTAGGCCAAGTGGTACAGGGGAGGACAGATACGCAGTATTTT	CASSLGQVVQGRTDTQYF
TRBV11-2	TRBD1	TRBJ1-1	once	TGTGCCAGCAGCAGGGACAGCCAAGCTTTCTTT	CASSRDSQAFF
TRBV9	.	TRBJ2-1	.	TGTGCCAGCAGCTCCCGGGATTCAGGCTCTCAGTTCTTC	CASSSRDSGSQFF
TRBV5-1	.	TRBJ1-2	.	TGCGCCAGCAGCTTGGACTCCGACTATGGCTACACCTTC	CASSLDSDYGYTF
TRBV6-5	TRBD1	TRBJ2-1	once	TGTGCCAGCAGTTACGGACAGGGTTGGGATGAGCAGTTCTTC	CASSYGQGWDEQFF
TRBV7-2	TRBD1	TRBJ2-5	once	TGTGCCAGCAGCTGGACAGGACCCGTACAAGAGACCCAGTACTTC	CASSWTGPVQETQYF
TRBV3-1/TRBV3-2	TRBD1	TRBJ2-7	.	TGTGCCAGCAGCCGAGTGGGACAGGGGGCCTACGAGCAGTACTTC	CASSRVGQGAYEQYF
TRBV27	TRBD1	TRBJ1-2	.	TGTGCCAGCAGTTCCTTGGACAGGGAACGGAGCTACACCTTC	CASSSLDRERSYTF
TRBV7-9	.	TRBJ1-5	.	TGTGCCAGCAGCTTAGGCAGGGGAAATCAGCCCCAGCATTTT	CASSLGRGNQPQHF
TRBV11-3	TRBD1	TRBJ1-2	.	TGTGCCAGCAGCTTAGTTGGGGACAGGTCGTTAGCTAACTATGGCTACACCTTC	CASSLVGDRSLANYGYTF
TRBV21-1	.	TRBJ1-5	once	TGTGCCAGCAGCAAAGGCCGAGGGGGACAGGTTTTGGGAAGCAATCAGCCCCAGCATTTT	CASSKGRGGQVLGSNQPQHF
TRBV18	.	TRBJ1-1	.	TGTGCCAGCTCACCACCTTCTCAGATGAACACTGAAGCTTTCTTT	CASSPPSQMNTEAFF
TRBV7-9	.	TRBJ1-4	.	TGTGCCAGCAGCTCAGGACAGAGCCTCTGGGCTAATGAAAAACTGTTTTTT	CASSSGQSLWANEKLFF
TRBV4-3	.	TRBJ1-4	.	TGCGCCAGCAGCCAACGCAGGGGAGGGGAAAAACTGTTTTTT	CASSQRRGGEKLFF
TRBV4-1	.	TRBJ2-5	.	TGCGCCAGCACCAAGGGAGAGGGAAGGAGGGTTCAGACCCAGTACTTC	CASTKGEGRRVQTQYF
TRBV7-8	.	TRBJ1-4	.	TGTGCCAGCAGCTTACAGGCAGGGATGGGTGAAAAACTGTTTTTT	CASSLQAGMGEKLFF
TRBV5-6	.	TRBJ2-4	.	TGTGCCAGCAGCTTTACAGGGAAGGAAAACATTCAGTACTTC	CASSFTGKENIQYF
TRBV19	.	TRBJ2-1	.	TGTGCTTCGGCTGGGGCTAACAATGAGCAGTTCTTC	CASAGANNEQFF
TRBV29-1	.	TRBJ1-1	.	TGCAGCGCCATCCCCCGGGACTTTATGAACACTGAAGCTTTCTTT	CSAIPRDFMNTEAFF
TRBV12-2	.	TRBJ2-4	.	TGTGCAAGTCGCCCGAGACAGGAAGGCATTCAGTACTTC	CASRPRQEGIQYF
TRBV5-1	.	TRBJ1-6	.	TGCGCCAGCAGCTTGGAGCAGGGTTCACCCCTCCACTTT	CASSLEQGSPLHF
TRBV5-1	.	TRBJ1-6	once	TGCGCCAGCAGCTTGGTGGTCAGCTCCTATAATTCACCCCTCCACTTT	CASSLVVSSYNSPLHF
TRBV7-9	.	TRBJ2-3	.	TGTGCCAGCAGCTCTCCTTTGACACTAGAAGCCACAGATACGCAGTATTTT	CASSSPLTLEATDTQYF
TRBV12-3/TRBV12-4	TRBD2	TRBJ2-7	.	TGTGCCAGCAGCCCCGGGGGGAACGAGCAGTACTTC	CASSPGGNEQYF
TRBV5-8	TRBD1	TRBJ1-1	.	TGTGCCAGCAACCCGACAGGGGGCATGAACACTGAAGCTTTCTTT	CASNPTGGMNTEAFF
TRBV19	.	TRBJ1-1	.	TGTGCCAGTAGTATAGGAAGCGCGGGACCTGAAGCTTTCTTT	CASSIGSAGPEAFF
TRBV30	TRBD1	TRBJ2-7	.	TGTGCCTGGAGTGTACAGGCAGGGGGTGCCTTCCAGTACTTC	CAWSVQAGGAFQYF
TRBV9	TRBD1	TRBJ2-1	.	TGTGCCAGCAGCGTAGGTGACAGGGTCCTTTTCCACAATGAGCAGTTCTTC	CASSVGDRVLFHNEQFF
TRBV19	TRBD1	TRBJ2-2	.	TGTGCCAGTAGGGGCCGCGGGTGGACAGGGCACACCGGGGAGCTGTTTTTT	CASRGRGWTGHTGELFF
TRBV10-3	.	TRBJ1-1	once	TGTGCCATCAGGGGGGAGGGACAGAACACTGAAGCTTTCTTT	CAIRGEGQNTEAFF
TRBV24-1	TRBD1	TRBJ1-2	.	TGTGCCACCAGTGAAAGGACAGGGACCGACTATGGCTACACCTTC	CATSERTGTDYGYTF
TRBV18	TRBD2	TRBJ2-3	.	TGTGCCAGCTCACCTCTTTCTAGCGGATACACAGATACGCAGTATTTT	CASSPLSSGYTDTQYF
TRBV2	.	TRBJ1-6	.	TGTGCCAGCAGTGGCGGATCCGCTAATTCACCCCTCCACTTT	CASSGGSANSPLHF
TRBV19	.	TRBJ2-2	.	TGTGCCAGTAGTAGCCCCACAGGGGGGGACACCGGGGAGCTGTTTTTT	CASSSPTGGDTGELFF
TRBV7-9	.	TRBJ1-1	.	TGTGCCAGCAGCTTGGGGGGATCCACTGAAGCTTTCTTT	CASSLGGSTEAFF
TRBV5-1	.	TRBJ2-2	.	TGCGCCAGCAGCCCAGCGACAGACTTTTCCGGGGAGCTGTTTTTT	CASSPATDFSGELFF
TRBV11-2	.	TRBJ1-1	.	TGTGCCAGCAGCTTGGACAGCAACACTGAAGCTTTCTTT	CASSLDSNTEAFF
TRBV6-5	.	TRBJ2-7	.	TGTGCCAGCAGTGACTCGGGCTCAGCTGCGCGGTACTTC	CASSDSGSAARYF
TRBV27	.	TRBJ1-1	once	TGTGCCAGCAGTTTAAGGGGGAACACTGAAGCTTTCTTT	CASSLRGNTEAFF
TRBV2	TRBD2	TRBJ2-1	.	TGTGCCAGCAGCCCCCTCACTAGCGGTAATGAGCAGTTCTTC	CASSPLTSGNEQFF
TRBV7-9	.	TRBJ1-4	.	TGTGCCAGCAGCGGACGGGATCTTTACAATGAAAAACTGTTTTTT	CASSGRDLYNEKLFF
TRBV7-3	.	TRBJ2-1	.	TGTGCCAGCAGCTTAACTAGCGGAAACTCCTACAATGAGCAGTTCTTC	CASSLTSGNSYNEQFF
TRBV30	.	TRBJ2-7	.	TGTGCCTGGGGTACAGGGACCTACGAGCAGTACTTC	CAWGTGTYEQYF
TRBV19	.	TRBJ1-2	once	TGTGCCAGTAGTATAAGGGGCGGCTACACCTTC	CASSIRGGYTF
TRBV10-3	.	TRBJ1-5	.	TGTGCCATCAGTGAGACAGGGAGTGGAGAACAGCCCCAGCATTTT	CAISETGSGEQPQHF
TRBV7-3	TRBD2	TRBJ2-3	few	TGTGCCAGCAGCTCTCTAGCGGGGGGAGATACGCAGTATTTT	CASSSLAGGDTQYF
TRBV12-3/TRBV12-4	.	TRBJ1-1	once	TGTGCCAGCAGCCCAGGAGGCAGGGAAGCTTTCTTT	CASSPGGREAFF
TRBV7-2	.	TRBJ1-2	.	TGTGCCAGCAGCTTAGTGGGACAAGGGATGGGCGGCTACACCTTC	CASSLVGQGMGGYTF
TRBV9	.	TRBJ1-3	.	TGTGCCAGCAGCGTAGCTGAACAGGGCTACACCATATATTTT	CASSVAEQGYTIYF